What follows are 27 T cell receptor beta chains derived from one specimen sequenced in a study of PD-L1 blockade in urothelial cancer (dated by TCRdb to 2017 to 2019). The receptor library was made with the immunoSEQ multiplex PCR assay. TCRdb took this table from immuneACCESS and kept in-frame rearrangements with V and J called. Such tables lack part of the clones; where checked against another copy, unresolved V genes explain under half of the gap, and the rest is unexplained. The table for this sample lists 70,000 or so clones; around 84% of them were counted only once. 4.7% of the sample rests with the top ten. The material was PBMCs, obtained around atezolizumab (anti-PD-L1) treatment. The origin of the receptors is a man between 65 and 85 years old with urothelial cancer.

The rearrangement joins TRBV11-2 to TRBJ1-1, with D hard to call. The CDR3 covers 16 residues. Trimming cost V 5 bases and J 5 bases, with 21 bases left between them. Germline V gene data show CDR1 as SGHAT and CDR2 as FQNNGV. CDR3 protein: CASSETGITSRTEAFF. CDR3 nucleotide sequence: TGTGCCAGCAGCGAAACCGGGATTACAAGTCGGACTGAAGCTTTCTTT.

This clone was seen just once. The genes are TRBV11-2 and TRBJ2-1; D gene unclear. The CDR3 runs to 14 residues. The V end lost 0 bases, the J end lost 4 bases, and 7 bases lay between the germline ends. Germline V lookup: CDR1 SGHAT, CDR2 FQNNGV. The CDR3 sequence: CASSLEPLYNEQFF. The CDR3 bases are TGTGCCAGCAGCTTAGAGCCCCTATACAATGAGCAGTTCTTC.

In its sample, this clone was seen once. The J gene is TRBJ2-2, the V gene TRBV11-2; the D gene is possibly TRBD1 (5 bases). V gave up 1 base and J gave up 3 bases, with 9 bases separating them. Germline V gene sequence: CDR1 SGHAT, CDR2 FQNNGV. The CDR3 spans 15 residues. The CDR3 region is CASSLVAGYTGELFF. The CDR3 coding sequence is TGTGCCAGCAGCTTAGTGGCAGGGTACACCGGGGAGCTGTTTTTT.

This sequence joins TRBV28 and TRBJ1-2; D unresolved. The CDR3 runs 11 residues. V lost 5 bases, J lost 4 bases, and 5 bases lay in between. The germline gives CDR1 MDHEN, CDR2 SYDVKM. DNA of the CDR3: TGTGCCAGCAGTACGAGCTATGGCTACACCTTC. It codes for CASSTSYGYTF.

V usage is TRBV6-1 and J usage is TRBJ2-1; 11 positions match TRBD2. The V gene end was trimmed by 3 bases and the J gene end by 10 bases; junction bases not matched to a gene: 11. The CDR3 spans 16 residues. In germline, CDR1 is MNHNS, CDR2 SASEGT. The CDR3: CASSEVGTSGPIEQFF. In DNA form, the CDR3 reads TGTGCCAGCAGTGAGGTAGGGACTAGCGGCCCAATAGAGCAGTTCTTC.

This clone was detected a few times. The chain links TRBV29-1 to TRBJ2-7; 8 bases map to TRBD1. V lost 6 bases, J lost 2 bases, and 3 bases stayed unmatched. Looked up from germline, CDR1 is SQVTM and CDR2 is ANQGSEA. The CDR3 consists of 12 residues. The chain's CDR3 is CSVRQGPYEQYF. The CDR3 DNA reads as TGCAGCGTCCGACAGGGGCCCTACGAGCAGTACTTC.

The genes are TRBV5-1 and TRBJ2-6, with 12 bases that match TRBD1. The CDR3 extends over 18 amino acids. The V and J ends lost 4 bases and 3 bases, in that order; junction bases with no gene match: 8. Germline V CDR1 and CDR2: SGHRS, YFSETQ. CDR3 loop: CASSRGGTGGSGANVLTF. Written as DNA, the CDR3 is TGCGCCAGCAGCCGGGGAGGGACAGGGGGCAGTGGGGCCAACGTCCTGACTTTC.

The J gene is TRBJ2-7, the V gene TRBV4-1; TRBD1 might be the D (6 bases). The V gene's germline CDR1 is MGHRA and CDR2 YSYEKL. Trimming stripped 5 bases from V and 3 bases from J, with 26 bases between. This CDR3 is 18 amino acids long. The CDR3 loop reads CASSKVQGINELVYEQYF. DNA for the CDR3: TGCGCCAGCAGCAAAGTACAGGGAATAAACGAGCTAGTCTACGAGCAGTACTTC.

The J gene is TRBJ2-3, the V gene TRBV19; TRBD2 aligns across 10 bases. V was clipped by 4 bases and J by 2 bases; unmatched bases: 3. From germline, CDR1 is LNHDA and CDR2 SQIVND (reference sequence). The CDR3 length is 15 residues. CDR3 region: CASSTSGSSTDTQYF. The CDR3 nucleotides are TGTGCCAGTAGTACTAGCGGGAGCTCCACAGATACGCAGTATTTT.

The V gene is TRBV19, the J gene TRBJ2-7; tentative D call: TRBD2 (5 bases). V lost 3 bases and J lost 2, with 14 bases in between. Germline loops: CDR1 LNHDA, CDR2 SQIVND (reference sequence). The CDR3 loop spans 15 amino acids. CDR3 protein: CASSIHEGITYEQYF. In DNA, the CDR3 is TGTGCCAGTAGTATTCACGAGGGAATCACCTACGAGCAGTACTTC.

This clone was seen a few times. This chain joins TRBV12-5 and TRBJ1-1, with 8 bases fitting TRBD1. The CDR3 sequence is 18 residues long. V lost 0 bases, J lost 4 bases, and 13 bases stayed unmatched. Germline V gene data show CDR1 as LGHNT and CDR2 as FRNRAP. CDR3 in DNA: TGTGCTAGTGGTTTGGTACAGGGGGGAACCAGCAGGGGCACTGAAGCTTTCTTT. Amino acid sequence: CASGLVQGGTSRGTEAFF.

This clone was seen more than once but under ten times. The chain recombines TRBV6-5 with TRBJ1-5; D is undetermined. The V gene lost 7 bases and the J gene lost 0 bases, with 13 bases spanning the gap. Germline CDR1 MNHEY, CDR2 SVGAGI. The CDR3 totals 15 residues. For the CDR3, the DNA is TGTGCCAGCAAGTCTGGCAGTTATAGCAATCAGCCCCAGCATTTT. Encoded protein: CASKSGSYSNQPQHF.

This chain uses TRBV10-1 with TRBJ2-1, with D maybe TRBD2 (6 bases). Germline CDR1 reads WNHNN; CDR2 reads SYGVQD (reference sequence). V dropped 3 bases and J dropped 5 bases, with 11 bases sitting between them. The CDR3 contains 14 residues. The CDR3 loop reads CASSDFSGNNEQFF. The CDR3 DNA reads TGCGCCAGCAGTGACTTTAGCGGCAACAATGAGCAGTTCTTC.

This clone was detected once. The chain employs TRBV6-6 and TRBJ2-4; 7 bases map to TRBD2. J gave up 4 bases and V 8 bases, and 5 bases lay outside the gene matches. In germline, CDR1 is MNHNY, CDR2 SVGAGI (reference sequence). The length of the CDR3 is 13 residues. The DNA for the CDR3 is TGTGCCAGCGGGGAGGGACCAAAAAACATTCAGTACTTC. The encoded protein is CASGEGPKNIQYF.

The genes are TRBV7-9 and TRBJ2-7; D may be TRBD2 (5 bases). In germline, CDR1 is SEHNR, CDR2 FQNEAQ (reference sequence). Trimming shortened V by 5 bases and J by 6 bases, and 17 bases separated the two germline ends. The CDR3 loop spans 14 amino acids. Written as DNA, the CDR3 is TGTGCCAGCAGCCCCCGGGGTCCCTCCCTCGAGCAGTACTTC. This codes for CASSPRGPSLEQYF.

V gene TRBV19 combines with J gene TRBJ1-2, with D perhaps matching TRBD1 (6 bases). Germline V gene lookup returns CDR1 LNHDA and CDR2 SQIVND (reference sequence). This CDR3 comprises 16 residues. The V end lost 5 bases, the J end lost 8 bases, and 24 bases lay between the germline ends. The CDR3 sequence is CASSPTDLDRMAGYTF. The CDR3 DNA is TGTGCCAGTAGTCCCACTGACTTAGACAGGATGGCCGGCTACACCTTC.

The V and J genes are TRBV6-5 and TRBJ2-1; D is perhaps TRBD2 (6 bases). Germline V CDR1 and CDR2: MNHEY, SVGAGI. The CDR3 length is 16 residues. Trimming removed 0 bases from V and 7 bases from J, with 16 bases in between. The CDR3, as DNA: TGTGCCAGCAGTTACTCCCTAACTAGCCTTCTTAATGAGCAGTTCTTC. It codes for CASSYSLTSLLNEQFF.

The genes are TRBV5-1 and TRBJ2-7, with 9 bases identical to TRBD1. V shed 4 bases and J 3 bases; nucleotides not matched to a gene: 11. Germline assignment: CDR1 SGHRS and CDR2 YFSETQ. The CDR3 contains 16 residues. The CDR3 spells CASSPVGTGRNYEQYF. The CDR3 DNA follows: TGCGCCAGCAGCCCAGTAGGGACAGGGAGGAACTACGAGCAGTACTTC.

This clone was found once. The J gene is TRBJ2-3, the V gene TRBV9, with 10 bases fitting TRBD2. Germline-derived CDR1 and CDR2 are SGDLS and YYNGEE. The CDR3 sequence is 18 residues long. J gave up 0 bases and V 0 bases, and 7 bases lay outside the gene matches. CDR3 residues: CASSVEVSGRSSTDTQYF. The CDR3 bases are TGTGCCAGCAGCGTAGAGGTTAGCGGGAGGTCTAGCACAGATACGCAGTATTTT.

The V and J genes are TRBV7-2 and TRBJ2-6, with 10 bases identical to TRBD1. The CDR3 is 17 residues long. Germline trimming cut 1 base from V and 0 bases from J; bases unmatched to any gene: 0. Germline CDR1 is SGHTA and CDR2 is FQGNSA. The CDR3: CASSLGTGGSGANVLTF. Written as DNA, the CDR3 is TGTGCCAGCAGCTTAGGGACAGGGGGCTCTGGGGCCAACGTCCTGACTTTC.

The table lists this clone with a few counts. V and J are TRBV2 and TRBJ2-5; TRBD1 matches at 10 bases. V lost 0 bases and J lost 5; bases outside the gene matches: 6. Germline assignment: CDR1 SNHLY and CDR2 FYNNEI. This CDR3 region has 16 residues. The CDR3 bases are TGTGCCAGCAGTGAAGCGCTTGGGACAGGGGTGGAGACCCAGTACTTC. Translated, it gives CASSEALGTGVETQYF.

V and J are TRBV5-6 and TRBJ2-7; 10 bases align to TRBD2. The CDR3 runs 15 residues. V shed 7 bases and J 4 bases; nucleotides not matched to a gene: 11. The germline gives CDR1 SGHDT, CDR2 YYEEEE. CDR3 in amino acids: CASSISPGLAYEQYF. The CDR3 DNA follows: TGTGCCAGCTCCATTTCACCGGGACTAGCGTACGAGCAGTACTTC.

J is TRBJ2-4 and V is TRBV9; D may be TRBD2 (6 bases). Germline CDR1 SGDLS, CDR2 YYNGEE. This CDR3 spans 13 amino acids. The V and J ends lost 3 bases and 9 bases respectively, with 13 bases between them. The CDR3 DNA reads TGTGCCAGCAGCGCCTCCCTGGGACTCATTCAGTACTTC. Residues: CASSASLGLIQYF.

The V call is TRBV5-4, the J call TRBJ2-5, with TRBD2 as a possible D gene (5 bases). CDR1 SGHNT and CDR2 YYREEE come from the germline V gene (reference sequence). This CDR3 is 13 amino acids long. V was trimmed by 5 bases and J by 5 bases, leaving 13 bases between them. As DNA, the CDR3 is TGTGCCAGCAGGCTCGACTATTTGGAGACCCAGTACTTC. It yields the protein CASRLDYLETQYF.

The CDR3: CASSLSRDTEAFF. The CDR3 DNA sequence: TGTGCCAGCAGCTTGTCCCGGGACACTGAAGCTTTCTTT. The chain couples TRBV7-2 to TRBJ1-1; D remains unclear. This CDR3 comprises 13 residues. CDR1 and CDR2 (germline): SGHTA, FQGNSA. V gave up 3 bases and J gave up 3 bases, with 8 bases separating them. Full variable domain (missing parts from reference TRBV7-2 and TRBJ1-1): GAGVSQSPSNKVTEKGKDVELRCDPISGHTALYWYRQSLGQGLEFLIYFQGNSAPDKSGLPSDRFSAERTGGSVSTLTIQRTQQEDSAVYLCASSLSRDTEAFFGQGTRLTVV.

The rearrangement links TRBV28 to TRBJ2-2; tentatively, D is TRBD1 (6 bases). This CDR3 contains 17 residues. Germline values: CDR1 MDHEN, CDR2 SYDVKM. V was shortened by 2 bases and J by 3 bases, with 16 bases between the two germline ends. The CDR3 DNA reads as TGTGCCAGCAGTTTAAGGTTCAGGGGCGCATACACCGGGGAGCTGTTTTTT. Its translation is CASSLRFRGAYTGELFF.

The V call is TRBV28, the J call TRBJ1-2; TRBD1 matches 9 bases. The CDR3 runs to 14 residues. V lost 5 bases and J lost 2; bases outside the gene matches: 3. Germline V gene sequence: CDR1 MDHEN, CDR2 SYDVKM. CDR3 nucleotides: TGTGCCAGCAGTCCAGGACAGGGGAACTATGGCTACACCTTC. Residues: CASSPGQGNYGYTF.